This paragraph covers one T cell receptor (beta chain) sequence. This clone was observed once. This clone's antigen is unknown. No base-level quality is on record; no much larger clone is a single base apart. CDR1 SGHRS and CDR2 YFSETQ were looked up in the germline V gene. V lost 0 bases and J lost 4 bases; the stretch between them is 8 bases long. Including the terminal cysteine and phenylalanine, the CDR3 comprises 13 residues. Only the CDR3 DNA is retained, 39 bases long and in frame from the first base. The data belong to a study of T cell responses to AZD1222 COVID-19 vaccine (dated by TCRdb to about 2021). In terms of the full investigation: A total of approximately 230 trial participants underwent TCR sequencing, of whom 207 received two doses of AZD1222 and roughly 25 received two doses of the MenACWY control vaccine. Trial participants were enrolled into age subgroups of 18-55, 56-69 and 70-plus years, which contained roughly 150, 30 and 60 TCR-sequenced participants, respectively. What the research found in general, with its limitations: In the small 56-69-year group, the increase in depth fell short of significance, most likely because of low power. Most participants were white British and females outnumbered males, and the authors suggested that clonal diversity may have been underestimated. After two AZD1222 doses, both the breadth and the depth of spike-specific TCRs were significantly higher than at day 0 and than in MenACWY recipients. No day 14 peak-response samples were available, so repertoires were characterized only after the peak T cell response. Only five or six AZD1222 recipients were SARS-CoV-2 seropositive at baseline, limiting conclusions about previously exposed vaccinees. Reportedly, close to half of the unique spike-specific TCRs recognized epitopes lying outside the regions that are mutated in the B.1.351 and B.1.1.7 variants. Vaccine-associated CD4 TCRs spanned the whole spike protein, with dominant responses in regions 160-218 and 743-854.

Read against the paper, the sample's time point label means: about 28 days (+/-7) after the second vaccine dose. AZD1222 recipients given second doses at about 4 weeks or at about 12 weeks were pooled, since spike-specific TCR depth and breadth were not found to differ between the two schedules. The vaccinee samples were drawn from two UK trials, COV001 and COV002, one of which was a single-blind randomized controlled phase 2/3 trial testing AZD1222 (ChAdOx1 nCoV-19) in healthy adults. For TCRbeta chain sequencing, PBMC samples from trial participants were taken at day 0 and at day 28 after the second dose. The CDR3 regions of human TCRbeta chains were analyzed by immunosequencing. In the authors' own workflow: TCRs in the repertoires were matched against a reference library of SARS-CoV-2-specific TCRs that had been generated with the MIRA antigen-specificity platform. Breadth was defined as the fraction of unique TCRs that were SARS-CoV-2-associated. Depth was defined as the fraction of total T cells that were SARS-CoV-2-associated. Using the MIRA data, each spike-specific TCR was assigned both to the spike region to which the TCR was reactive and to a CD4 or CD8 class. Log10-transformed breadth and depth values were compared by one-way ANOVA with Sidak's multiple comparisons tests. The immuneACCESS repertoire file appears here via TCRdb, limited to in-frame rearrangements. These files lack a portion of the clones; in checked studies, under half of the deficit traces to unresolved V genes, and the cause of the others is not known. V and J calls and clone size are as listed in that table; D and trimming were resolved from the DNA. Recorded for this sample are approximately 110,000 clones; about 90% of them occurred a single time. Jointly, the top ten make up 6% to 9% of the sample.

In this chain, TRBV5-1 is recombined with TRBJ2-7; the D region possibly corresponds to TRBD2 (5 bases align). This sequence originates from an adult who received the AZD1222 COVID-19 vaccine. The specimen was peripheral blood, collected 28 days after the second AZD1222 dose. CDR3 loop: CASSLVSGYEQYF. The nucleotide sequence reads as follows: TGCGCCAGCAGCTTGGTATCGGGGTACGAGCAGTACTTC. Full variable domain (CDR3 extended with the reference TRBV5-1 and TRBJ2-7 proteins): KAGVTQTPRYLIKTRGQQVTLSCSPISGHRSVSWYQQTPGQGLQFLFEYFSETQRNKGNFPGRFSGRQFSNSRSEMNVSTLELGDSALYLCASSLVSGYEQYFGPGTRLTVT.